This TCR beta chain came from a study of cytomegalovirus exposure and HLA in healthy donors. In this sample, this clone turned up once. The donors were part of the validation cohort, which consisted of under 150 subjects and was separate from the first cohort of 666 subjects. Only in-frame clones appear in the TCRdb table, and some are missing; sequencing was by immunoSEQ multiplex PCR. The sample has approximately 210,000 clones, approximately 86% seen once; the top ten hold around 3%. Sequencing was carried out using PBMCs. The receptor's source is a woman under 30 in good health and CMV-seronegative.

This CDR3 is CASSTRDLNTGELFF. In nucleotides, the CDR3 is TGTGCCAGCAGCACCCGGGACTTGAACACCGGGGAGCTGTTTTTT. This chain uses TRBV5-4 with TRBJ2-2; the D gene is possibly TRBD2 (6 bases). The CDR3 is 15 residues long. Germline-derived CDR1 and CDR2 are SGHNT and YYREEE (reference sequence). V lost 4 bases and J 1 base, leaving 11 bases between the germline ends.